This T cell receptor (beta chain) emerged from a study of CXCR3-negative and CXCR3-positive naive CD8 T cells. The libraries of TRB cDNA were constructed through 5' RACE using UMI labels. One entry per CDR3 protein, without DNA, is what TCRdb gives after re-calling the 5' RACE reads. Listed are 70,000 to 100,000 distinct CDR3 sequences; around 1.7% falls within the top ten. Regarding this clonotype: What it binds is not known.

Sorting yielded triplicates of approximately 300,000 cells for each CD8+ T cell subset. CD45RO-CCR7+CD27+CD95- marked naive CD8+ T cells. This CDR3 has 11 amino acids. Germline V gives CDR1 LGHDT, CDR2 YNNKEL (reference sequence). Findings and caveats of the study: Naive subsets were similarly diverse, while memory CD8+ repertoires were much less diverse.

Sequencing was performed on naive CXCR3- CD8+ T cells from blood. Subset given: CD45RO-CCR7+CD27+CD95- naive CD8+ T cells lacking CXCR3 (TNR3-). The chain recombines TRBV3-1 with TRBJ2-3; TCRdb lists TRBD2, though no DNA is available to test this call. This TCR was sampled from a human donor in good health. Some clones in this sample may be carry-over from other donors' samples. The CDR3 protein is CASGRPDTQYF.